Each of the 20 T cell receptor beta chains below was sequenced from the same sample in a study of blood T cell repertoires in COVID-19. TCRdb keeps only in-frame clones here, not all; method: immunoSEQ multiplex PCR. The data show some 380,000 clones, 80% to 90% seen once. The specimen sequenced was PBMCs or T cells enriched from blood (not recorded which). These receptors were taken from a man aged 25-40 years who had recovered from COVID-19.

The chain recombines TRBV12-3 or TRBV12-4 with TRBJ1-1, with a weak D call TRBD1 (5 bases). V lost 7 bases and J 8 bases, leaving 14 bases between the germline ends. CDR3 size: 12 residues. The CDR3 coding sequence is TGTGCCAGCACCTACGGGGGTGAGGAAGCTTTCTTT. It specifies CASTYGGEEAFF.

This chain connects TRBV11-3 to TRBJ2-1; 13 nucleotides line up with TRBD2. J was trimmed by 6 bases and V by 3 bases; bases with no gene match: 2. This CDR3 is built from 15 residues. Germline V lookup: CDR1 SGHNT, CDR2 YENEEA. The CDR3 region has the DNA TGTGCCAGCAGCTTGGGACTAGCGGGGTCCAATGAGCAGTTCTTC. Encoded protein: CASSLGLAGSNEQFF.

The V call is TRBV3-1 (or the pseudogene TRBV3-2), the J call TRBJ1-3; D uncertain. Trimming pared 4 bases from V and 0 bases from J, leaving 7 bases between. Germline V gene data show CDR1 as LGHDT and CDR2 as YNNKEL (reference sequence). This CDR3 has 14 amino acids. CDR3 coding DNA: TGTGCCAGCAGCCCGAGCTACTCTGGAAACACCATATATTTT. It translates to CASSPSYSGNTIYF.

V gene TRBV11-3 combines with J gene TRBJ2-2; D might be TRBD2 (6 bases). Trimming cost V 3 bases and J 7 bases, with 15 bases left between them. The germline V gene has CDR1 SGHNT and CDR2 YENEEA. This CDR3 is built from 15 residues. The CDR3 sequence is CASSLGLGMVGELFF. CDR3 nucleotides: TGTGCCAGCAGCTTGGGACTGGGCATGGTCGGGGAGCTGTTTTTT.

V and J are TRBV30 and TRBJ1-5; TRBD1 aligns across 9 bases. Germline CDR1 reads GTSNPN; CDR2 reads SVGIG (reference sequence). The CDR3 is 14 amino acids. The ends lost 5 bases at V and 2 bases at J; junction bases unmatched: 4. The DNA of the CDR3 is TGTGCCTGGGGGACAGGGTATGGCAATCAGCCCCAGCATTTT. The encoded protein is CAWGTGYGNQPQHF. Full variable domain (missing parts from reference TRBV30 and TRBJ1-5): SQTIHQWPATLVQPVGSPLSLECTVEGTSNPNLYWYRQAAGRGLQLLFYSVGIGQISSEVPQNLSASRPQDRQFILSSKKLLLSDSGFYLCAWGTGYGNQPQHFGDGTRLSIL.

The V and J genes are TRBV5-4 and TRBJ2-7; D not certain. V gave up 2 bases and J gave up 1 base, with 7 bases separating them. This CDR3 region has 13 residues. The germline CDR1 and CDR2 sequences are SGHNT and YYREEE (reference sequence). Written as DNA, the CDR3 is TGTGCCAGCAGCTTTGCCAGATCCTACGAGCAGTACTTC. Protein: CASSFARSYEQYF.

V gene TRBV5-5 combines with J gene TRBJ1-1; perhaps TRBD1 as D (5 bases). Germline CDR1 SGHKS, CDR2 YYEKEE (reference sequence). V shed 1 base and J shed 0 bases, with 10 bases lying between them. CDR3 size: 15 residues. CDR3 coding DNA: TGTGCCAGCAGCTTGTTTGACAGATTGAACACTGAAGCTTTCTTT. Translated, it gives CASSLFDRLNTEAFF.

The sample holds one count of this clone. The V and J genes are TRBV13 and TRBJ1-2; 7 bases map to TRBD1. The CDR3 totals 14 residues. Germline V gene sequence: CDR1 PRHDT, CDR2 FYEKMQ (reference sequence). The J segment lost 4 bases and the V segment lost 5 bases, leaving 7 bases of the junction unmatched. CDR3 loop: CASSKGQSLYGYTF. The CDR3 coding sequence is TGTGCCAGCAGCAAGGGACAGTCTCTCTATGGCTACACCTTC. Full variable domain (rest looked up from reference TRBV13 and TRBJ1-2): AAGVIQSPRHLIKEKRETATLKCYPIPRHDTVYWYQQGPGQDPQFLISFYEKMQSDKGSIPDRFSAQQFSDYHSELNMSSLELGDSALYFCASSKGQSLYGYTFGSGTRLTVV.

This clone showed up just once. The rearrangement joins TRBV11-2 to TRBJ2-2; 10 bases line up with TRBD1. In germline, CDR1 is SGHAT, CDR2 FQNNGV. The V gene end was trimmed by 3 bases and the J gene end by 8 bases; junction bases not matched to a gene: 15. This CDR3 contains 18 residues. Written as DNA, the CDR3 is TGTGCCAGCAGCTTGCCCATCCACCGGGACAGGGGTCAAGGGGAGCTGTTTTTT. It yields the protein CASSLPIHRDRGQGELFF.

This clone was counted a single time. V gene TRBV7-2 combines with J gene TRBJ2-1; 11 bases line up with TRBD2. There are 16 residues in the CDR3. Trimming took 2 bases from V and 7 from J; bases not matched to a gene: 7. In germline, CDR1 is SGHTA, CDR2 FQGNSA. CDR3: CASSLIVLAGGNEQFF. CDR3 nucleotide sequence: TGTGCCAGCAGCTTAATAGTTCTAGCGGGGGGTAATGAGCAGTTCTTC.

This clone was recorded only once. V is TRBV7-2 and J is TRBJ1-6; 7 bases are shared with TRBD1. Germline CDR1 and CDR2: SGHTA and FQGNSA. With 2 bases clipped from V and 8 bases from J, the junction kept 6 bases outside the gene matches. CDR3 length equals 15 residues. The CDR3 coding sequence is TGTGCCAGCAGCTTAAGACAGGGTGGTGATTCACCCCTCCACTTT. This gives the protein CASSLRQGGDSPLHF. Using reference TRBV7-2 and TRBJ1-6 for the parts outside the CDR3, the full variable domain is GAGVSQSPSNKVTEKGKDVELRCDPISGHTALYWYRQSLGQGLEFLIYFQGNSAPDKSGLPSDRFSAERTGGSVSTLTIQRTQQEDSAVYLCASSLRQGGDSPLHFGNGTRLTVT.

The chain couples TRBV3-1 (or the pseudogene TRBV3-2) to TRBJ1-2, with a possible D match to TRBD1 (6 bases). Germline V gives CDR1 LGHDT, CDR2 YNNKEL (reference sequence). The CDR3 spans 14 residues. Trimming removed 1 base at V and 0 bases at J, with 6 bases between. CDR3 DNA: TGTGCCAGCAGCCAAGGACAGGCTAACTATGGCTACACCTTC. Its translation: CASSQGQANYGYTF.

This rearrangement joins TRBV2 to TRBJ2-1; D is possibly TRBD2 (5 bases). Germline-derived CDR1 and CDR2 are SNHLY and FYNNEI. Trimming pared 4 bases from V and 4 bases from J, leaving 5 bases between. This CDR3 region has 12 residues. CDR3 region: CASSGRYNEQFF. In DNA form, the CDR3 reads TGTGCCAGCAGTGGGAGGTACAATGAGCAGTTCTTC.

J is TRBJ1-1 and V is TRBV5-1; 8 bases line up with TRBD1. This CDR3 contains 14 residues. Germline-derived CDR1 and CDR2 are SGHRS and YFSETQ. The V segment lost 4 bases and the J segment 4 bases; nucleotides outside the gene matches: 6. For the CDR3, the DNA is TGCGCCAGCAGCGAAAGACAGGGGCCCACTGAAGCTTTCTTT. This sequence encodes CASSERQGPTEAFF.

V is TRBV7-8 and J is TRBJ1-4; 7 bases match TRBD1. This CDR3 spans 20 amino acids. Trimming cost V 5 bases and J 3 bases; bases outside gene matches: 21. Per germline, CDR1 SGHVS and CDR2 FQNEAQ. CDR3 sequence: CASSKPTGLDYLQANEKLFF. As DNA, the CDR3 is TGTGCCAGCAGCAAGCCGACAGGGTTAGATTATCTGCAGGCTAATGAAAAACTGTTTTTT.

In this sample, this clone turned up a few times. The germline gene is not matched at one end of the junction; a read error may be the cause. This chain uses TRBV10-3 with TRBJ1-3, with D possibly matching TRBD1 (5 bases). This CDR3 region has 13 residues. The germline V gene encodes CDR1 ENHRY and CDR2 SYGVKD. DNA of the CDR3: TGTGCCACCAGTCAGGGATCTGGAAACACCATATATTTT. Translation: CATSQGSGNTIYF.

The CDR3 bases are TGTGCCAGCAGCCCACGATTGGGACAGTTTACTTCACCCCTCCACTTT. It translates to CASSPRLGQFTSPLHF. This rearrangement joins TRBV7-2 to TRBJ1-6, with 7 bases that match TRBD1. The CDR3 has 16 amino acids. Germline V lookup: CDR1 SGHTA, CDR2 FQGNSA. The J segment lost 9 bases and the V segment lost 5 bases, leaving 13 bases of the junction unmatched.

The chain has TRBV12-3 or TRBV12-4 and TRBJ1-2, with TRBD1 matching 7 bases. The trim removed 5 bases at V and 4 bases at J, leaving 4 bases unmatched. This CDR3 has 13 residues. The chain's CDR3 is CASSRDRLYGYTF. DNA for the CDR3: TGTGCCAGCAGTAGGGACAGACTCTATGGCTACACCTTC.

The rearrangement uses TRBV27 and TRBJ2-7, with 8 positions matching TRBD2. Germline CDR1 and CDR2: MNHEY and SMNVEV (reference sequence). The CDR3 spans 13 residues. The V gene end was trimmed by 7 bases and the J gene end by 0 bases; junction bases not matched to a gene: 2. The CDR3: CASTGTSSYEQYF. CDR3 in DNA: TGTGCCAGCACGGGGACTAGCTCCTACGAGCAGTACTTC.

The rearrangement links TRBV10-3 to TRBJ1-1; D remains unclear. V gave up 2 bases and J gave up 5 bases, with 6 bases separating them. CDR3 size: 12 residues. Germline lookup yields CDR1 ENHRY and CDR2 SYGVKD. This CDR3 reads CAISERETEAFF. In nucleotides, the CDR3 is TGTGCCATCAGTGAGAGGGAGACTGAAGCTTTCTTT.